This passage covers 26 T cell receptor beta chains from one sample sequenced in a study of cytomegalovirus exposure and HLA in healthy donors. 13 Jbeta primers and 60 Vbeta primers were used for the PCR. Libraries were prepared by immunoSEQ multiplex PCR; TCRdb keeps only in-frame clonotypes and omits some of them. The profile shows 150,000 to 200,000 clones, 76% of them singletons. The source material was PBMCs. Receptors originate from a female donor in good health and CMV-seronegative.

The chain is built from TRBV15 and TRBJ2-7; perhaps TRBD1 as D (5 bases). Germline V gene lookup returns CDR1 LNHNV and CDR2 YYDKDF (reference sequence). V dropped 6 bases and J dropped 0 bases, with 12 bases sitting between them. The CDR3 length is 14 residues. CDR3: CATSPWGSSYEQYF. CDR3 coding DNA: TGTGCCACCAGTCCGTGGGGCAGCTCCTACGAGCAGTACTTC.

The chain has TRBV4-1 and TRBJ1-2; 7 bases line up with TRBD1. The CDR3 is 15 residues long. In germline, CDR1 is MGHRA, CDR2 YSYEKL. The junction had 8 bases not matched to a gene; V was cut back by 0 bases and J by 7 bases. The CDR3 loop is CASSQEGQGVRGYTF. CDR3 coding DNA: TGCGCCAGCAGCCAAGAGGGGCAGGGGGTTCGTGGCTACACCTTC.

As regards this clone: Additional DNA sequences in this sample encode the identical CDR3. V gene TRBV19 combines with J gene TRBJ1-5, with 9 positions matching TRBD1. This CDR3 comprises 15 residues. Germline lookup yields CDR1 LNHDA and CDR2 SQIVND (reference sequence). V lost 5 bases and J lost 6; bases outside the gene matches: 8. CDR3 DNA: TGTGCCAGTAGTCCCCAGGGACAGGGAACTCAGCCCCAGCATTTT. Translated: CASSPQGQGTQPQHF.

This clone was observed a few times. This chain uses TRBV4-1 with TRBJ2-2; no reliable D call. Germline CDR1 reads MGHRA; CDR2 reads YSYEKL. Trimming pared 7 bases from V and 6 bases from J, leaving 9 bases between. The CDR3 extends over 12 amino acids. The DNA of the CDR3 is TGCGCCAGCACCAGTTCACCCGGGGAGCTGTTTTTT. It is translated as CASTSSPGELFF.

The gene calls are TRBV2 and TRBJ2-4, with D perhaps matching TRBD1 (5 bases). The V end lost 6 bases, the J end lost 1 base, and 10 bases lay between the germline ends. The CDR3 covers 14 residues. Germline V gives CDR1 SNHLY, CDR2 FYNNEI. The CDR3 reads CASSVRQAKNIQYF. The CDR3 DNA sequence: TGTGCCAGCAGCGTCCGACAGGCCAAAAACATTCAGTACTTC.

The J gene is TRBJ2-1, the V gene TRBV9; D uncertain. Deletions cut 2 bases from V and 5 bases from J, with 11 bases between. The CDR3 is 14 amino acids. Germline CDR1 reads SGDLS; CDR2 reads YYNGEE. CDR3 residues: CASSVRSFDNEQFF. The CDR3 nucleotides read TGTGCCAGCAGCGTCCGTAGTTTCGACAATGAGCAGTTCTTC.

The rearrangement uses TRBV27 and TRBJ2-1; 7 bases fit TRBD1. CDR1 is MNHEY, CDR2 SMNVEV, per germline (reference sequence). The V segment lost 8 bases and the J segment 3 bases; nucleotides outside the gene matches: 7. The CDR3 has 14 residues. CDR3 bases: TGTGCCAGCTTTTCCCGGACAGGCTACAATGAGCAGTTCTTC. It translates to CASFSRTGYNEQFF.

This clone occurred a few times. This rearrangement joins TRBV6-5 to TRBJ2-7, with D unresolved. This CDR3 is built from 15 residues. CDR1 is MNHEY, CDR2 SVGAGI, per germline. Between the trimmed V and J ends, which lost 0 bases and 0 bases, there was a span of 9 bases. DNA of the CDR3: TGTGCCAGCAGTTACTCGATGGCAAGCTCCTACGAGCAGTACTTC. Residues: CASSYSMASSYEQYF.

V and J are TRBV4-2 and TRBJ2-2; TRBD2 might be the D (7 bases). Trimming pared 7 bases from V and 4 bases from J, leaving 19 bases between. The CDR3 length is 16 residues. Germline loops: CDR1 LGHNA, CDR2 YNFKEQ. The CDR3, as DNA: TGTGCCAGCACCCTCTCACAGGGCGGGGGCACCGGGGAGCTGTTTTTT. Its protein product is CASTLSQGGGTGELFF.

The gene calls are TRBV7-3 and TRBJ2-5; 8 nucleotides match TRBD1. Trimming cost V 5 bases and J 5 bases; bases outside gene matches: 4. Germline V gene sequence: CDR1 SGHTA, CDR2 FQGTGA. The CDR3 spans 13 residues. The CDR3 protein is CASSTGGIETQYF. CDR3 nucleotides: TGTGCCAGCAGCACAGGGGGAATCGAGACCCAGTACTTC. Using reference TRBV7-3 and TRBJ2-5 for the parts outside the CDR3, the full variable domain is GAGVSQTPSNKVTEKGKYVELRCDPISGHTALYWYRQSLGQGPEFLIYFQGTGAADDSGLPNDRFFAVRPEGSVSTLKIQRTERGDSAVYLCASSTGGIETQYFGPGTRLLVL.

The chain has TRBV6-5 and TRBJ2-4; weak D call: TRBD2 (5 bases). This CDR3 spans 15 amino acids. The germline CDR1 and CDR2 sequences are MNHEY and SVGAGI. The V and J ends lost 10 bases and 0 bases respectively, with 16 bases between them. The CDR3 sequence is CATRPGELAKNIQYF. DNA of the CDR3: TGTGCCACTAGGCCCGGGGAATTAGCCAAAAACATTCAGTACTTC.

The chain employs TRBV7-3 and TRBJ1-3; D remains unclear. V was shortened by 1 base and J by 0 bases, with 10 bases between the two germline ends. CDR1 is SGHTA and CDR2 is FQGTGA in the germline V gene. This CDR3 region has 16 residues. CDR3: CASSLKRRPSGNTIYF. For the CDR3, the DNA is TGTGCCAGCAGCTTAAAACGGCGGCCCTCTGGAAACACCATATATTTT.

The rearrangement joins TRBV5-4 to TRBJ2-7; no reliable D call. The CDR3 length is 15 residues. Trimming removed 0 bases from V and 0 bases from J, with 10 bases in between. Germline V gene sequence: CDR1 SGHNT, CDR2 YYREEE (reference sequence). The CDR3 sequence is CASSLDGGGSYEQYF. Written as DNA, the CDR3 is TGTGCCAGCAGCTTGGACGGTGGTGGCTCCTACGAGCAGTACTTC. Using reference TRBV5-4 and TRBJ2-7 for the parts outside the CDR3, the full variable domain is ETGVTQSPTHLIKTRGQQVTLRCSSQSGHNTVSWYQQALGQGPQFIFQYYREEENGRGNFPPRFSGLQFPNYSSELNVNALELDDSALYLCASSLDGGGSYEQYFGPGTRLTVT.

This clone was observed a handful of times. The rearrangement links TRBV4-1 to TRBJ2-7; 12 bases align to TRBD2. Germline trimming cut 0 bases from V and 6 bases from J; bases unmatched to any gene: 6. This CDR3 comprises 16 residues. Looked up from germline, CDR1 is MGHRA and CDR2 is YSYEKL. The CDR3 here is CASSQDSLAGGLEQYF. For the CDR3, the DNA is TGCGCCAGCAGCCAAGATTCACTAGCGGGAGGCCTCGAGCAGTACTTC.

The chain's CDR3 is CASSLRGPYEQYF. The CDR3 DNA is TGTGCCAGCAGTTTAAGAGGTCCCTACGAGCAGTACTTC. This rearrangement joins TRBV27 to TRBJ2-7; D is undetermined. CDR3 size: 13 residues. Germline CDR1 MNHEY, CDR2 SMNVEV (reference sequence). Trimming took 2 bases from V and 2 from J, leaving 7 bases between them.

The V call is TRBV27, the J call TRBJ1-5; D unclear. The CDR3 covers 14 residues. V lost 5 bases, J lost 0 bases, and 8 bases lay in between. Germline V gives CDR1 MNHEY, CDR2 SMNVEV (reference sequence). The CDR3 region is CASSEGDSNQPQHF. The CDR3 DNA sequence: TGTGCCAGCAGTGAGGGAGATAGCAATCAGCCCCAGCATTTT.

This clone was counted a few times. V gene TRBV25-1 combines with J gene TRBJ2-1, with TRBD1 matching over 8 bases. The trim removed 6 bases at V and 10 bases at J, leaving 14 bases unmatched. The germline gives CDR1 MGHDK, CDR2 SYGVNS. This CDR3 has 15 amino acids. Here the CDR3 reads CASSPTGTDRGEQFF. As DNA, the CDR3 is TGTGCCAGCAGCCCGACAGGGACCGACAGGGGAGAGCAGTTCTTC.

The rearrangement links TRBV2 to TRBJ1-4; 10 bases agree with TRBD1. The V and J ends lost 7 bases and 10 bases, in that order; junction bases with no gene match: 12. The germline V gene encodes CDR1 SNHLY and CDR2 FYNNEI. The CDR3 has 15 amino acids. CDR3 sequence (DNA): TGTGCCAGCAACCCCGGACAGGGGGATTTTGGAAAACTGTTTTTT. Encoded protein: CASNPGQGDFGKLFF. The full variable domain, its missing parts supplied by reference TRBV2 and TRBJ1-4, is EPEVTQTPSHQVTQMGQEVILRCVPISNHLYFYWYRQILGQKVEFLVSFYNNEISEKSEIFDDQFSVERPDGSNFTLKIRSTKLEDSAMYFCASNPGQGDFGKLFFGSGTQLSVL.

CDR3 sequence: CASSQATGSYGYTF. CDR3 coding DNA: TGTGCCAGCAGCCAAGCTACAGGGTCTTATGGCTACACCTTC. The rearrangement uses TRBV4-2 and TRBJ1-2; weak D call: TRBD1 (6 bases). Trimming shortened V by 1 base and J by 5 bases, and 11 bases separated the two germline ends. This CDR3 spans 14 amino acids. CDR1 and CDR2 from the germline V gene are LGHNA and YNFKEQ.

The chain carries TRBV28 and TRBJ1-4; D unresolved. The CDR3 runs to 14 residues. The germline V gene has CDR1 MDHEN and CDR2 SYDVKM. V lost 6 bases and J lost 0, with 8 bases in between. This chain's CDR3 is CASSLPSTNEKLFF. The CDR3 coding sequence is TGTGCCAGCAGCCTTCCTTCAACTAATGAAAAACTGTTTTTT.

This rearrangement joins TRBV10-1 to TRBJ1-1; D unresolved. Germline values: CDR1 WNHNN, CDR2 SYGVQD (reference sequence). V gave up 3 bases and J gave up 4 bases, with 9 bases separating them. The CDR3 runs to 13 residues. The CDR3 DNA reads as TGCGCCAGCAGTGATGAGTTCGTCACTGAAGCTTTCTTT. Its protein product is CASSDEFVTEAFF.

This chain links TRBV27 with TRBJ2-2; D ambiguous. The ends were cut back, 7 bases at V and 0 bases at J, with 15 bases in the middle. Germline CDR1 reads MNHEY; CDR2 reads SMNVEV (reference sequence). The CDR3 is made up of 16 amino acids. CDR3 residues: CASTLFSRTNTGELFF. For the CDR3, the DNA is TGTGCCAGCACCCTCTTCTCGCGCACGAACACCGGGGAGCTGTTTTTT.

The genes are TRBV13 and TRBJ2-4, with TRBD2 as a possible D gene (5 bases). Germline V lookup: CDR1 PRHDT, CDR2 FYEKMQ (reference sequence). The CDR3 is 15 amino acids. Trimming took 3 bases from V and 2 from J, leaving 11 bases between them. Here the CDR3 DNA reads TGTGCCAGCAGCTTCGGGGAGCACACCAAAAACATTCAGTACTTC. Translating gives CASSFGEHTKNIQYF.

The rearrangement uses TRBV6-5 and TRBJ2-6, with D hard to call. The V gene's germline CDR1 is MNHEY and CDR2 SVGAGI. CDR3 size: 13 residues. V lost 6 bases to trimming and J lost 3 bases, with 6 bases between them. CDR3 bases: TGTGCCAGCAGACTTAGTGGGGCCAACGTCCTGACTTTC. Its protein is CASRLSGANVLTF.

Of note for this clone: Relative to the germline gene, one junction end is altered; a read error may explain this. The chain recombines TRBV5-6 with TRBJ2-6; 7 nucleotides align to TRBD2. The CDR3 is made up of 18 amino acids. CDR1 is SGHDT, CDR2 YYEEEE, per germline. This CDR3 is CASSLGAGDSSGANGLTF. CDR3 DNA: TGTGCCAGCAGCTTGGGCGCGGGGGACTCATCTGGGGCCAACGGCCTGACTTTC.

This rearrangement joins TRBV27 to TRBJ2-1, with 10 bases aligning to TRBD2. Germline CDR1 is MNHEY and CDR2 is SMNVEV (reference sequence). V gave up 3 bases and J gave up 5 bases; unmatched junction bases: 4. The CDR3 is 15 amino acids. The CDR3, as DNA: TGTGCCAGCAGTTTCGGGACTAGCGCTAACAATGAGCAGTTCTTC. Protein: CASSFGTSANNEQFF.